This is a list of T cell receptor beta chains from one sample in a study of blood T cell repertoires in COVID-19. Libraries were prepared by immunoSEQ multiplex PCR; TCRdb keeps only in-frame clonotypes and omits some of them. The repertoire holds 20,000 to 30,000 clones, with more than 70% as singletons. Source material: peripheral blood. The receptors originated from a human donor in a cohort sampled during active COVID-19. CDR3s include the opening cysteine and the closing phenylalanine or tryptophan. Fields, in order: clone size, V gene, D gene, J gene, CDR3 DNA, CDR3 protein. D genes are given only for firm matches. Some rows mark clone size as missing; the rest say once, few, many or name a class of expanded clone.

>NA|TRBV5-1|NA|TRBJ2-7
TGCGCCAGCAGCTTGGCCACCGGGAGAGTAGACGAGCAGTACTTC
CASSLATGRVDEQYF
>NA|TRBV3-1/TRBV3-2|TRBD2|TRBJ2-7
TGTGCCAGCAGCCAAGATCATGGGACTAGCGACCCCTACGAGCAGTACTTC
CASSQDHGTSDPYEQYF
>NA|TRBV11-2|TRBD1|TRBJ1-2
TGTGCCAGCAGCTCCCTCAGGGGGGAGGATGGCTACACCTTC
CASSSLRGEDGYTF
>NA|TRBV12-3/TRBV12-4|NA|TRBJ1-2
TGTGCCAGCAGTCCTACAGGGTATGGCTACACCTTC
CASSPTGYGYTF
>once|TRBV30|TRBD1|TRBJ1-1
TGTGCCTGGAGGTTAAACGGACAGGGGAACACTGAAGCTTTCTTT
CAWRLNGQGNTEAFF
>NA|TRBV7-8|NA|TRBJ1-5
TGTGCCAGCAGCTTAGAGTATTGGGGAGGTAGCAATCAGCCCCAGCATTTT
CASSLEYWGGSNQPQHF
>once|TRBV24-1|TRBD1|TRBJ2-7
TGTGCCACCAGTGAGCACGGACAGGGAGGCGAGCAGTACTTC
CATSEHGQGGEQYF
>NA|TRBV11-3|TRBD2|TRBJ2-1
TGTGCCAGCAGCCGGACTAGCGGGAGATCGTACAATGAGCAGTTCTTC
CASSRTSGRSYNEQFF
>NA|TRBV28|TRBD1|TRBJ1-2
TGTGCCAGCAGTTCCCTCCCAGGGGGCGCCGGCTACTATGGCTACACCTTC
CASSSLPGGAGYYGYTF
>NA|TRBV7-9|TRBD2|TRBJ2-1
TGTGCCAGCGGAGCGGGGAGCTCCTACAATGAGCAGTTCTTC
CASGAGSSYNEQFF
>NA|TRBV2|TRBD2|TRBJ2-1
TGTGCCAGCAGTGAAACTAGCGGGAGGCCGAGGAGTGAGCAGTTCTTC
CASSETSGRPRSEQFF
>NA|TRBV7-8|NA|TRBJ2-7
TGTGCCAGCAGCTTAGGTAGGCCTAGTCTAGACTACGAGCAGTACTTC
CASSLGRPSLDYEQYF
>NA|TRBV6-6|NA|TRBJ1-5
TGTGCCAGCAGTTACATGGAGGGCAATCAGCCCCAGCATTTT
CASSYMEGNQPQHF
>NA|TRBV7-2|TRBD2|TRBJ2-7
TGTGCCAGCAGCTTAGGGGGGACTAGCGGGAGGGCACGTGGGGAGCAGTACTTC
CASSLGGTSGRARGEQYF
>NA|TRBV3-1/TRBV3-2|NA|TRBJ2-1
TGTGCCAGCAGCCTATTGGTCAGCAATGAGCAGTTCTTC
CASSLLVSNEQFF
>NA|TRBV24-1|NA|TRBJ2-7
TGTGCCACCAGTGATACAGGGAAGGCCTACGAGCAGTACTTC
CATSDTGKAYEQYF
>NA|TRBV12-5|NA|TRBJ1-2
TGTGCTAGTGGTTCCCCTCCAGGGACAACGCACTATGGCTACACCTTC
CASGSPPGTTHYGYTF
>NA|TRBV7-9|NA|TRBJ1-3
TGTGCCAGCAGCCATTACAGGTCCGGAAACACCATATATTTT
CASSHYRSGNTIYF
>NA|TRBV9|NA|TRBJ1-5
TGTGCCAGCAGCGTAGATCACCTACCCCACCAGCCCCAGCATTTT
CASSVDHLPHQPQHF
>NA|TRBV7-2|TRBD1|TRBJ1-5
TGTGCCAGCAGCGCCCCAACGACAGGGATACAGCCCCAGCATTTT
CASSAPTTGIQPQHF
>few|TRBV27|NA|TRBJ2-1
TGTGCCAGCAGTTTAAATCTTGAGCAGTTCTTC
CASSLNLEQFF
>NA|TRBV19|TRBD1|TRBJ2-7
TGTGCCAGTAGTATAGTCCAGACAGGGCGTCTTTCCTCCGAGCAGTACTTC
CASSIVQTGRLSSEQYF
>NA|TRBV7-2|NA|TRBJ1-1
TGTGCCAGCAGCATCCTCGCAGGGGTGGGGGCTGAAGCTTTCTTT
CASSILAGVGAEAFF
>once|TRBV6-4|NA|TRBJ2-3
TGTGCCAGCAGCGTTGGGGGGTCATTCACAGATACGCAGTATTTT
CASSVGGSFTDTQYF
>NA|TRBV15|NA|TRBJ2-7
TGTGCCACCACCCCGGGGGAGTTCTCCTACGAGCAGTACTTC
CATTPGEFSYEQYF
>few|TRBV19|NA|TRBJ1-1
TGTGCCAGTAGTATAGGACTGCCGAACACTGAAGCTTTCTTT
CASSIGLPNTEAFF
>NA|TRBV4-3|TRBD1|TRBJ1-3
TGCGCCAGCAGCCAGGATACCGGGACAGGGACCTCTGGAAACACCATATATTTT
CASSQDTGTGTSGNTIYF
>NA|TRBV5-1|NA|TRBJ2-3
TGCGCCAGCAGCAAATACAGTGCAGATACGCAGTATTTT
CASSKYSADTQYF
>NA|TRBV4-2|TRBD2|TRBJ2-3
TGTGCCAGCAGCCAAGAAGCACTAGCGGGGGGGCCTGCAGATACGCAGTATTTT
CASSQEALAGGPADTQYF
>NA|TRBV19|NA|TRBJ1-1
TGTGCCAGTACCAGGGATCCTCGGGCCACTGAAGCTTTCTTT
CASTRDPRATEAFF
>NA|TRBV11-3|TRBD2|TRBJ2-1
TGTGCCAGCAGCTCCCAGGCGACTAGCGCTTGGGAGCAGTTCTTC
CASSSQATSAWEQFF
>NA|TRBV11-2|TRBD2|TRBJ2-7
TGTGCCAGCAGCTTAGATAGGTTGGCTAGCGGGAGTTACGAGCAGTACTTC
CASSLDRLASGSYEQYF
>NA|TRBV3-1/TRBV3-2|TRBD2|TRBJ2-7
TGTGCCAGCAGCCAAGCGGTGGTACTAGCGGGGAACTCCTACGAGCAGTACTTC
CASSQAVVLAGNSYEQYF
>medium-sized|TRBV18|TRBD1|TRBJ1-5
TGTGCCAGCTCACCCTCGTTGGACAGGGGGAATCAGCCCCAGCATTTT
CASSPSLDRGNQPQHF
>NA|TRBV29-1|NA|TRBJ1-4
TGCAGCGCGCGGACGACTAGTAATGAAAAACTGTTTTTT
CSARTTSNEKLFF
>NA|TRBV5-4|NA|TRBJ1-5
TGTGCCAGCAGCTTGGATCAGGGCGTAGACCAGCCCCAGCATTTT
CASSLDQGVDQPQHF
>NA|TRBV11-3|TRBD1|TRBJ1-1
TGTGCCAGCAGCCCCCGGACAGGGTTGAACACTGAAGCTTTCTTT
CASSPRTGLNTEAFF
>NA|TRBV29-1|NA|TRBJ2-1
TGCAGCGCCCGCATCGGGGAGCAGTTCTTC
CSARIGEQFF
>NA|TRBV5-8|NA|TRBJ1-5
TGTGCCAGCAGCCCACGGACAGCGGGCAATCAGCCCCAGCATTTT
CASSPRTAGNQPQHF
>NA|TRBV11-3|TRBD2|TRBJ2-3
TGTGCCAGCAGCCCTAGCGGACTTAGCACAGATACGCAGTATTTT
CASSPSGLSTDTQYF
>NA|TRBV6-4|TRBD1|TRBJ1-6
TGTGCCAGCAGTGACTCTACAGGGGGCAATTCACCCCTCCACTTT
CASSDSTGGNSPLHF
>NA|TRBV19|TRBD1|TRBJ2-7
TGTGCCAGTAGTACACAGGGGTCCTACGAGCAGTACTTC
CASSTQGSYEQYF
>NA|TRBV6-5|TRBD1|TRBJ2-3
TGTGCCAGCAGTTACTCCAGGGGGAGCACAGATACGCAGTATTTT
CASSYSRGSTDTQYF
>NA|TRBV4-3|NA|TRBJ2-3
TGCGCCAGCAGCCAAGAAGTGTCCGGAGCGCTTGTTGAAACAGATACGCAGTATTTT
CASSQEVSGALVETDTQYF
>NA|TRBV4-3|NA|TRBJ2-1
TGCGCCAGCAGAGAACCTGGCAGGCCATTGTTCTTC
CASREPGRPLFF
>NA|TRBV3-1/TRBV3-2|TRBD1|TRBJ1-3
TGTGCCAGCAGCCGCCTTTCGACAGGGAACTCTGGAAACACCATATATTTT
CASSRLSTGNSGNTIYF
>NA|TRBV18|TRBD2|TRBJ2-1
TGTGCCAGCTCACCGGAGCGGGGGGGATTCAATGAGCAGTTCTTC
CASSPERGGFNEQFF
>NA|TRBV7-2|NA|TRBJ1-1
TGTGCCAGCAGCTTACAGGGTACGAACACTGAAGCTTTCTTT
CASSLQGTNTEAFF
>NA|TRBV2|TRBD1|TRBJ2-7
TGTGCCAGCAGCGACCGGGACAGGGGGTTTTTCGAGCAGTACTTC
CASSDRDRGFFEQYF
>NA|TRBV9|NA|TRBJ1-3
TGTGCCAGCAGCGGCTTGGGGCCGCGCACCATATATTTT
CASSGLGPRTIYF